Listed below are T cell receptor beta chains from one sample, sequenced in a study of technical replicates of blood from a few donors. Sequenced by immunoSEQ multiplex PCR; TCRdb stores in-frame clones only, minus some. Found here are some 70,000 clones, 95% to 97% of them singletons; the top ten hold around 0.29%. The sample taken for sequencing was T cells isolated from PBMCs. The origin of the receptors is a human donor in good health. Each CDR3 is given with its conserved first and last residue. The D gene is left open where the match is weak. For some rows the clone size is stated as once, few or many, or as a class when expanded; others skip it.

d_call	v_call	cdr3_length	j_call	clone_size	cdr3_nt	cdr3_aa
TRBD2	TRBV18	17	TRBJ2-1	NA	TGTGCCAGCTCACCAGGACTAGCGGGAGGAAAAGCGGATGAGCAGTTCTTC	CASSPGLAGGKADEQFF
NA	TRBV9	15	TRBJ2-2	once	TGTGCCAGCAGCGTTGTGGGAGATAACACCGGGGAGCTGTTTTTT	CASSVVGDNTGELFF
NA	TRBV7-2	15	TRBJ2-1	NA	TGTGCCAGCAGCTTCTCAGACTGGGCCTACAATGAGCAGTTCTTC	CASSFSDWAYNEQFF
NA	TRBV4-1	14	TRBJ2-5	once	TGCGCCAGCAGCCAACGACGGGTAAAGGAGACCCAGTACTTC	CASSQRRVKETQYF
TRBD1	TRBV28	13	TRBJ1-1	once	TGTGCCAGCAGGAAGGGGGCATGGACTGAAGCTTTCTTT	CASRKGAWTEAFF
TRBD2	TRBV5-4	16	TRBJ2-3	NA	TGTGCCAGCAGCTTATATCTAGCGGGACGCACAGATACGCAGTATTTT	CASSLYLAGRTDTQYF
TRBD2	TRBV10-1	16	TRBJ2-3	NA	TGCGCCAGCAGTGTTCAGGGAGGGCCCTGGGCAGATACGCAGTATTTT	CASSVQGGPWADTQYF
TRBD2	TRBV10-3	12	TRBJ2-7	NA	TGTGCCAGGGCTAGCGGGAGCCACGAGCAGTACTTC	CARASGSHEQYF
NA	TRBV9	15	TRBJ2-1	NA	TGTGCCAGCAGCGTAGGATCTAGCTCCTACAATGAGCAGTTCTTC	CASSVGSSSYNEQFF
NA	TRBV6-5	12	TRBJ2-5	NA	TGTGCCAGCAGTTACAGGGGGGGGACCCAGTACTTC	CASSYRGGTQYF
NA	TRBV7-3	15	TRBJ1-1	once	TGTGCCAGCAGCCTAGACGCGGGAGGTTACACTGAAGCTTTCTTT	CASSLDAGGYTEAFF
TRBD1	TRBV29-1	16	TRBJ2-7	NA	TGCAGCGTTGAAGATCCCAGACAGGGTGGTCCCTACGAGCAGTACTTC	CSVEDPRQGGPYEQYF
NA	TRBV19	17	TRBJ2-7	NA	TGTGCCAGTAGTATAGTTCTCGAGCGTACCCTCTCCTACGAGCAGTACTTC	CASSIVLERTLSYEQYF
NA	TRBV4-3	21	TRBJ1-1	NA	TGCGCCAGCAGCCAATCTCTCTCATCGCCCAGGTTCTTCTCAGTAAACACTGAAGCTTTCTTT	CASSQSLSSPRFFSVNTEAFF
NA	TRBV27	13	TRBJ2-7	NA	TGTGCCAGCAGTTTAGACAGACGCTACGAGCAGTACTTC	CASSLDRRYEQYF
NA	TRBV30	16	TRBJ1-4	NA	TGTGCCTCCACACCCCGGGGGATTGGGATTAATGAAAAACTGTTTTTT	CASTPRGIGINEKLFF
NA	TRBV7-8	13	TRBJ1-4	NA	TGTGCCAGCAGCTCCCCCAGGGGTGAAAAACTGTTTTTT	CASSSPRGEKLFF
NA	TRBV6-1	16	TRBJ1-1	NA	TGTGCCAGCAGTGAATTTCGGGGGGCTAGGAACACTGAAGCTTTCTTT	CASSEFRGARNTEAFF
NA	TRBV7-9	14	TRBJ1-4	NA	TGTGCCAGCAGCTTTTACTCAACTAATGAAAAACTGTTTTTT	CASSFYSTNEKLFF
NA	TRBV19	13	TRBJ1-5	NA	TGTGCCAGTAGCACGACAGTAAATCAGCCCCAGCATTTT	CASSTTVNQPQHF
NA	TRBV6-6	11	TRBJ1-1	once	TGTGCCAGCACCGCCAGGACTGAAGCTTTCTTT	CASTARTEAFF
NA	TRBV28	13	TRBJ1-5	NA	TGTGCCAGCAGGACGGACAGCCATCAGCCCCAGCATTTT	CASRTDSHQPQHF
TRBD1	TRBV19	13	TRBJ2-1	NA	TGTGCCACGGGACAGGGGGTGGTCAATGAGCAGTTCTTC	CATGQGVVNEQFF
TRBD2	TRBV28	14	TRBJ2-1	NA	TGTGCCAGCAGCCGACTAGCGGGATACAATGAGCAGTTCTTC	CASSRLAGYNEQFF
NA	TRBV7-9	14	TRBJ2-2	NA	TGTGCCAGCAGCTTAGTATCTTTATCCGGGGAGCTGTTTTTT	CASSLVSLSGELFF
TRBD1	TRBV19	14	TRBJ2-7	NA	TGTGCCAGTAGTCCGTGGACAGGGGGCCACGAGCAGTACTTC	CASSPWTGGHEQYF
TRBD1	TRBV7-9	12	TRBJ1-5	NA	TGTGCCGGACAGGGAATGGATCAGCCCCAGCATTTT	CAGQGMDQPQHF
NA	TRBV6-5	12	TRBJ2-7	NA	TGTGCCAGCAGTTCGGGGGAGTACGAGCAGTACTTC	CASSSGEYEQYF
NA	TRBV7-9	16	TRBJ1-5	NA	TGTGCCAGCAGCTTAAACCTTTTGAGCCTTGATCAGCCCCAGCATTTT	CASSLNLLSLDQPQHF
NA	TRBV27	14	TRBJ1-5	NA	TGTGCCAGCAGTTCAAGAGGGGAGGATCAGCCCCAGCATTTT	CASSSRGEDQPQHF
NA	TRBV5-1	13	TRBJ1-1	NA	TGCGCCAGCAGCTTGGACATAAACACTGAAGCTTTCTTT	CASSLDINTEAFF
NA	TRBV4-3	15	TRBJ1-3	NA	TGCGCCAGCAGCCAAGCCAGTGTGTCTGGAAACACCATATATTTT	CASSQASVSGNTIYF
NA	TRBV28	15	TRBJ1-2	NA	TGTGCCAGCAGGCCACGTAGAACCGAGATCGTAGGCTACACCTTC	CASRPRRTEIVGYTF
NA	TRBV5-4	13	TRBJ2-3	NA	TGTGCCAGCAGCTGGGGGCCTACAGATACGCAGTATTTT	CASSWGPTDTQYF
NA	TRBV11-2	13	TRBJ2-1	NA	TGTGCCAGGGAACGGGAGCGAGGCAATGAGCAGTTCTTC	CARERERGNEQFF
TRBD2	TRBV27	15	TRBJ2-7	NA	TGTGCCAGCAGTTTATCGGGACTAGCCAGCCGGGAGCAGTACTTC	CASSLSGLASREQYF
NA	TRBV29-1	14	TRBJ2-7	NA	TGCAGCGTTGAGGTAGGGGCTTTCTCCTACGAGCAGTACTTC	CSVEVGAFSYEQYF
TRBD1	TRBV5-1	15	TRBJ2-7	NA	TGCGCCAGCAGCCCGTGGGACAGTCCTTCCTACGAGCAGTACTTC	CASSPWDSPSYEQYF
NA	TRBV10-3	17	TRBJ2-6	NA	TGTGCCATCAGCAGGGCGCTAAGGTCCCCTGGGGCCAACGTCCTGACTTTC	CAISRALRSPGANVLTF
NA	TRBV15	13	TRBJ2-1	NA	TGTGCCACCAGCAGAGATCCTAGCGATGAGCAGTTCTTC	CATSRDPSDEQFF
NA	TRBV5-4	15	TRBJ2-7	NA	TGTGCCAGCAGCTTTTCTGGTTCCCCTACTACCGAGCAGTACTTC	CASSFSGSPTTEQYF
TRBD1	TRBV5-4	14	TRBJ2-2	NA	TGTGCCAGCAGCGTCACAGGGGACACCGGGGAGCTGTTTTTT	CASSVTGDTGELFF
TRBD1	TRBV6-5	16	TRBJ2-7	NA	TGTGCCAGCAGTTACTCACACGGGACAGGGGTCTACGAGCAGTACTTC	CASSYSHGTGVYEQYF
NA	TRBV10-3	13	TRBJ1-2	NA	TGTGCCATCAGTCTGGACAGCTCTAAGGGCTACACCTTC	CAISLDSSKGYTF